These 13 T cell receptor beta chains were all obtained from the same sample, sequenced in a study of cytomegalovirus exposure and HLA in healthy donors. PCR was performed using 60 Vbeta and 13 Jbeta primers. Some clones are missing from TCRdb's copy, which holds only in-frame ones; the method was immunoSEQ multiplex PCR. This sample has 100,000 to 150,000 clones, with about 80% found just once. Input material: PBMCs. The receptors were sampled from a man between 50 and 59 years old in good health and CMV-seropositive.

This sequence joins TRBV19 and TRBJ1-6, with D maybe TRBD1 (5 bases). This CDR3 is built from 17 residues. V lost 5 bases and J 0 bases, leaving 14 bases between the germline ends. Per the germline V gene, CDR1 is LNHDA and CDR2 is SQIVND (reference sequence). The CDR3: CASSSSDISSYNSPLHF. Here the CDR3 DNA reads TGTGCCAGTAGTTCCTCGGACATTAGCTCCTATAATTCACCCCTCCACTTT.

CDR3 sequence reads: CASSLGRTGRDTGELFF. The CDR3 DNA reads TGTGCCAGCTCACTCGGACGGACAGGGCGGGACACCGGGGAGCTGTTTTTT. The V call is TRBV18, the J call TRBJ2-2; 8 bases fit TRBD1. Germline V lookup: CDR1 KGHSH, CDR2 LQKENI. This CDR3 has 17 residues. With 4 bases clipped from V and 3 bases from J, the junction kept 10 bases outside the gene matches.

The chain combines TRBV11-2 with TRBJ2-7; the D gene is possibly TRBD1 (6 bases). V lost 8 bases and J lost 0, with 20 bases in between. Germline CDR1 SGHAT, CDR2 FQNNGV. CDR3 length: 16 residues. CDR3 DNA: TGTGCCAGCCAGCCTTCTGGGGGCCCTAGCTCCTACGAGCAGTACTTC. It is translated as CASQPSGGPSSYEQYF.

This chain joins TRBV6-1 and TRBJ1-2, with no clear D. The germline CDR1 and CDR2 sequences are MNHNS and SASEGT. CDR3 length: 15 residues. V was trimmed by 4 bases and J by 0 bases, leaving 12 bases between them. The CDR3 DNA reads TGTGCCAGCAGTGGCTTGAGCTTTACTAACTATGGCTACACCTTC. Translating gives CASSGLSFTNYGYTF.

In this sample, this clone turned up once. The chain recombines TRBV29-1 with TRBJ1-1; 7 bases line up with TRBD1. The V gene end was trimmed by 4 bases and the J gene end by 4 bases; junction bases not matched to a gene: 12. CDR1 is SQVTM and CDR2 is ANQGSEA in the germline V gene. This CDR3 spans 15 amino acids. This CDR3 is CSVGWSGGGGTEAFF. The CDR3, as DNA: TGCAGCGTTGGGTGGTCAGGGGGAGGAGGCACTGAAGCTTTCTTT.

In the case of this clone: At one of its ends the junction is not consistent with the germline gene, which may arise from a read error. V is TRBV7-9 and J is TRBJ2-1; 9 positions match TRBD1. The CDR3 spans 15 residues. Germline lookup yields CDR1 SEHNR and CDR2 FQNEAQ (reference sequence). CDR3 DNA sequence: TGTGCCAGCAGCCAGGGACAGGGCTCCTTCAATGAGCAGTTCTTC. Protein: CASSQGQGSFNEQFF.

The chain has TRBV2 and TRBJ1-1; D may be TRBD1 (5 bases). This CDR3 region has 11 residues. Germline CDR1 and CDR2: SNHLY and FYNNEI. Trimming cost V 6 bases and J 10 bases, with 12 bases left between them. CDR3 sequence: CASRKGVPAFF. CDR3 nucleotide sequence: TGTGCCAGCAGAAAAGGGGTACCAGCTTTCTTT.

The rearrangement joins TRBV2 to TRBJ2-6, with D possibly TRBD1 on 5 matching bases. In germline, CDR1 is SNHLY, CDR2 FYNNEI. The length of the CDR3 is 15 residues. V was shortened by 5 bases and J by 4 bases, with 12 bases between the two germline ends. The CDR3 nucleotides are TGTGCCAGCAGTTCCGACAGAGGAGGGGCCAACGTCCTGACTTTC. This codes for CASSSDRGGANVLTF.

This clone was detected once. V usage is TRBV6-5 and J usage is TRBJ1-2; TRBD1 matches at 7 bases. V shed 2 bases and J 1 base; nucleotides not matched to a gene: 7. Germline-derived CDR1 and CDR2 are MNHEY and SVGAGI. This CDR3 spans 16 amino acids. The CDR3 loop is CASSYVGQSFNYGYTF. As DNA, the CDR3 is TGTGCCAGCAGTTACGTGGGACAGTCCTTTAACTATGGCTACACCTTC.

The rearrangement joins TRBV30 to TRBJ2-1; TRBD2 matches 9 bases. CDR1 and CDR2 from the germline V gene are GTSNPN and SVGIG (reference sequence). CDR3 size: 15 residues. V gave up 3 bases and J gave up 6 bases; unmatched junction bases: 9. Written as DNA, the CDR3 is TGTGCCTGGAGCGGCCGGGGACTAGCTCGCAATGAGCAGTTCTTC. Its translation: CAWSGRGLARNEQFF.

V is TRBV18 and J is TRBJ1-5, with 7 bases matching TRBD1. There are 16 residues in the CDR3. V lost 4 bases, J lost 4 bases, and 10 bases stayed unmatched. The germline V gene encodes CDR1 KGHSH and CDR2 LQKENI. The CDR3 coding sequence is TGTGCCAGCTCACGTGAACAGGGGCTGTGGAATCAGCCCCAGCATTTT. Protein sequence: CASSREQGLWNQPQHF.

The rearrangement links TRBV15 to TRBJ1-5, with D perhaps matching TRBD1 (5 bases). The germline V and J ends were trimmed by 0 bases and 2 bases, with 17 bases remaining between them. CDR3 length equals 18 residues. Germline assignment: CDR1 LNHNV and CDR2 YYDKDF (reference sequence). The DNA for the CDR3 is TGTGCCACCAGCAGAGAGTCCAATACAGGCGAGGGCAATCAGCCCCAGCATTTT. This codes for CATSRESNTGEGNQPQHF.

The chain couples TRBV28 to TRBJ1-3; D may be TRBD1 (5 bases). The CDR3 is 17 residues long. V lost 5 bases, J lost 1 base, and 18 bases lay in between. In germline, CDR1 is MDHEN, CDR2 SYDVKM. CDR3 sequence (DNA): TGTGCCAGCAGTCCCCGTGGGGGGAGAGGGTCTGGAAACACCATATATTTT. This translates into CASSPRGGRGSGNTIYF.